This T cell receptor beta chain was profiled in a study of cytomegalovirus exposure and HLA in healthy donors. General study results and limits: Prior analysis indicated that the majority of TCR beta V segments exhibited productivity approximately 87% or approximately 30% of the time. Only CMV serostatus was available as immune exposure information.

PCR amplification relied on 60 Vbeta primers (plus 13 Jbeta primers). Generated by immunoSEQ multiplex PCR, the TCRdb table keeps only in-frame clones and is missing some. The sample contains 100,000 to 150,000 clones, 60% to 80% of which appear only once. This CDR3 has 13 residues. The ends were cut back, 4 bases at V and 2 bases at J, with 7 bases in the middle. Germline values: CDR1 SGHDT, CDR2 YYEEEE. In regard to this clone: Antigen specificity is unknown.

The sequenced material came from PBMCs. The receptor comes from a female donor in good health and CMV-seronegative. The rearrangement joins TRBV5-6 to TRBJ2-1; D remains ambiguous. DNA for the CDR3: TGTGCCAGCAGCGTAGACACCTACAATGAGCAGTTCTTC. It specifies CASSVDTYNEQFF.